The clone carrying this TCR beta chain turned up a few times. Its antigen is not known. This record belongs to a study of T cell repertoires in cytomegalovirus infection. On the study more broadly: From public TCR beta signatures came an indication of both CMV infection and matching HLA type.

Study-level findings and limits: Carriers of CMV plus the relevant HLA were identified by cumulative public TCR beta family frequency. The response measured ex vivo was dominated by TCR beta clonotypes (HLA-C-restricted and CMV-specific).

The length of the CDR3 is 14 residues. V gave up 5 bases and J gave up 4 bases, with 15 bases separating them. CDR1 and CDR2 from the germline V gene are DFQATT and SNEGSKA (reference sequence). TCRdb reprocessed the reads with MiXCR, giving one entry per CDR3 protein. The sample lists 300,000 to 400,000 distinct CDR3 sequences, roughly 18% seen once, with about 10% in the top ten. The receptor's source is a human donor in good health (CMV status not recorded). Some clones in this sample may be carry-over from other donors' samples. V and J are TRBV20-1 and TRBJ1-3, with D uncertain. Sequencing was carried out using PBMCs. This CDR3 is CSAGLKIIGNTIYF. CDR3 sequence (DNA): TGCAGTGCTGGGTTGAAAATCATAGGAAACACCATATATTTT.